The 10 T cell receptor beta chains in this list originate from one sample, sequenced in a study of monozygotic twins with inflammatory bowel disease. TCRdb re-analyzed the 5' RACE reads; it lists each CDR3 protein once, without DNA. Its table lists more than 120,000 distinct CDR3 sequences. Sequenced material: blood. The receptors were sampled from a human donor with ulcerative colitis or Crohn's disease, or a healthy co-twin of an affected twin (not recorded which).

The chain employs TRBV6-2 or TRBV6-3 and TRBJ2-5; TCRdb reports TRBD1, a call that lacks DNA to check it against. The CDR3 has 14 amino acids. CDR1 MNHEY and CDR2 SVGEGT come from the germline V gene. The CDR3 sequence is CASSRRDREETQYF.

V usage is TRBV5-1 and J usage is TRBJ1-4; absent DNA, TCRdb's TRBD1 call cannot be checked. This CDR3 spans 16 amino acids. Germline-derived CDR1 and CDR2 are SGHRS and YFSETQ. The CDR3 here is CASSYGKGAADEKLFF.

V gene TRBV4-1 combines with J gene TRBJ2-7. Germline-derived CDR1 and CDR2 are MGHRA and YSYEKL. The CDR3 spans 15 residues. Here the CDR3 reads CASSQFFRSSYEQYF.

The chain recombines TRBV25-1 with TRBJ1-1; TCRdb selects TRBD1, and the lack of DNA leaves this call unchecked. CDR3 length equals 11 residues. CDR1 is MGHDK and CDR2 is SYGVNS in the germline V gene. CDR3 amino acids: CPWTVGIEAFF.

This chain links TRBV5-6 with TRBJ1-1; TCRdb selects TRBD1, and the lack of DNA leaves this call unchecked. The CDR3 has 13 residues. The germline V gene has CDR1 SGHDT and CDR2 YYEEEE. CDR3 amino acids: CASSWEGDTEAFF.

The chain recombines TRBV4-1 with TRBJ1-5. The length of the CDR3 is 18 residues. Germline CDR1 is MGHRA and CDR2 is YSYEKL. The CDR3: CASSQVDMGFYSNQPQHF.

The rearrangement links TRBV7-2 to TRBJ2-5; TCRdb reports TRBD1, a call that lacks DNA to check it against. This CDR3 is built from 13 residues. CDR1 is SGHTA and CDR2 is FQGNSA in the germline V gene. This CDR3 is CASSRQGGETQYF.

This chain joins TRBV4-2 and TRBJ1-6; the D gene TCRdb calls, TRBD1, cannot be checked with no DNA. The germline V gene encodes CDR1 LGHNA and CDR2 YNFKEQ. CDR3 length: 16 residues. The CDR3 protein is CASTWDRESYNSPLHF.

The chain couples TRBV4-1 to TRBJ2-1. This CDR3 has 12 amino acids. Germline lookup yields CDR1 MGHRA and CDR2 YSYEKL. The CDR3 reads CASSQDRTAQFF.

The rearrangement uses TRBV4-2 and TRBJ1-5; TCRdb selects TRBD1, and the lack of DNA leaves this call unchecked. The germline V gene has CDR1 LGHNA and CDR2 YNFKEQ. This CDR3 has 17 amino acids. The CDR3 loop reads CASSQGGGGYSNQPQHF.